This TCR beta chain is drawn from a study of read filtering for tumor transcriptome and immune sequencing. At the level of the study: The cohort had over 16 men and more than 11 women aged about 47 to 90, mean roughly 66 years. Whole-transcriptome libraries were prepared after DNase treatment. TCR-mapped reads were about 3.5 to 10.27 million with IR-seq versus roughly 75 to 1,400 with RNA-seq. General study findings and limits: Sorted CD138-negative bone marrow cells were not purified T cells.

This clonotype has at least ten counts. The antigen is not known. Unmatched junction bases numbered 4, after V lost 2 bases and J lost 4 bases. CDR1 WSHSY and CDR2 SAAADI come from the germline V gene. The CDR3 sequence is 14 residues long. Molecular barcoded adaptors covering alpha/delta and beta/gamma chains were used on roughly 400 ng RNA. TCRdb reprocessed the reads with MiXCR, giving one entry per CDR3 protein. The sample has around 65,000 distinct CDR3 sequences, approximately 18% seen once. This receptor was identified in a donor at least 40 years old with multiple myeloma. The chain couples TRBV10-2 to TRBJ1-1; 7 nucleotides line up with TRBD1. Material: a population of CD138-negative cells sorted from bone marrow. This chain's CDR3 is CASSEGQAPTEAFF. The CDR3 DNA follows: TGCGCCAGCAGTGAGGGACAGGCTCCCACTGAAGCTTTCTTT.